This T cell receptor (beta chain) is from a study of PD-1 blockade in classical Hodgkin lymphoma. The V gene's germline CDR1 is SGHTS and CDR2 YDEGEE. The CDR3 totals 14 residues. The germline V and J ends were trimmed by 2 bases and 4 bases, with 12 bases remaining between them. About this clone itself: No antigen is known for it.

The repertoire was sequenced with immunoSEQ multiplex PCR; TCRdb's copy has only in-frame clones and lacks some. The sample consists of some 35,000 clones, roughly 89% of them appearing once. Time point: newly diagnosed, previously untreated cHL patient sample. Magnetic negative selection of thawed PBMCs was the method by which CD4+ T cells were purified. Untreated, newly diagnosed classical Hodgkin lymphoma PBMCs were used for comparison. General study points: Causes of the repertoire differences remain undefined, possibly disease activity or prior therapy. Newly diagnosed patients reportedly had lower baseline TCR diversity than healthy donors.

The sample comprised CD4+ T cells from blood. This chain joins TRBV5-8 and TRBJ1-2; weak D call: TRBD1 (6 bases). The TCR originated in a human donor with classical Hodgkin lymphoma. The CDR3 spells CASSFQKGVYGYTF. The CDR3 nucleotides are TGTGCCAGCAGCTTTCAGAAGGGGGTCTATGGCTACACCTTC. The whole variable domain, remainder taken from reference TRBV5-8 and TRBJ1-2, is EAGVTQSPTHLIKTRGQQATLRCSPISGHTSVYWYQQALGLGLQFLLWYDEGEERNRGNFPPRFSGRQFPNYSSELNVNALELEDSALYLCASSFQKGVYGYTFGSGTRLTVV.